This T cell receptor beta chain was profiled in a study of T cells in narcolepsy. This clone was seen only a few times. Its antigen is currently unknown. Between the trimmed V and J ends, which lost 2 bases and 0 bases, there was a span of 9 bases. The CDR3 totals 14 residues. The germline gives CDR1 SGHRS, CDR2 YFSETQ. TCRdb keeps only in-frame clones here, not all; method: immunoSEQ multiplex PCR. This sample carries 20,000 to 30,000 clones, 70% to 85% of them seen once, and the ten largest clones take 0.9% to 1.2%. Overall study findings and caveats: Autoreactive clonotypes reportedly recurred in blood of same and different patients, not controls. Comparing one patient's CSF and blood CD4+ clonotypes highlighted HCRT- and TRIB2-specific autoreactive clonotypes.

This receptor was identified in a human donor in good health. The chain couples TRBV5-1 to TRBJ2-7; a possible D gene is TRBD1 (6 bases). Specimen: memory (CD45RA-) CD4+ T cells from blood. This chain's CDR3 is CASSFQGSSYEQYF. DNA of the CDR3: TGCGCCAGCAGCTTCCAGGGGAGCTCCTACGAGCAGTACTTC.